In its sample, the clone carrying this T cell receptor (beta chain) was seen a few times. The antigen is not known. This sample was included in a study of blood T cells in healthy people across ages. Each sample gave at least 6.5 million isolated PBMCs. A second PCR of 7 to 11 cycles used a sample-barcoded 5' primer and a J-beta primer mix. TCRdb reanalysed the 5' RACE reads using MiXCR and keeps one entry per CDR3 protein. The table shows some 1.5 million distinct CDR3 sequences, with roughly two fifths occurring only once. The CDR3 runs to 14 residues. Unmatched junction bases numbered 12, after V lost 7 bases and J lost 7 bases. Germline V gene sequence: CDR1 SQVTM, CDR2 ANQGSEA. Study observations and caveats: Strongly correlated with naive T cell percentage was TCR beta diversity.

The sequenced sample consisted of blood. The source is a woman younger than 35 in good health. The genes are TRBV29-1 and TRBJ2-7, with TRBD2 identical over 11 bases. This CDR3 reads CSATGTSGHNEQYF. In DNA, the CDR3 is TGCAGCGCTACTGGGACTAGCGGTCACAATGAGCAGTACTTC.